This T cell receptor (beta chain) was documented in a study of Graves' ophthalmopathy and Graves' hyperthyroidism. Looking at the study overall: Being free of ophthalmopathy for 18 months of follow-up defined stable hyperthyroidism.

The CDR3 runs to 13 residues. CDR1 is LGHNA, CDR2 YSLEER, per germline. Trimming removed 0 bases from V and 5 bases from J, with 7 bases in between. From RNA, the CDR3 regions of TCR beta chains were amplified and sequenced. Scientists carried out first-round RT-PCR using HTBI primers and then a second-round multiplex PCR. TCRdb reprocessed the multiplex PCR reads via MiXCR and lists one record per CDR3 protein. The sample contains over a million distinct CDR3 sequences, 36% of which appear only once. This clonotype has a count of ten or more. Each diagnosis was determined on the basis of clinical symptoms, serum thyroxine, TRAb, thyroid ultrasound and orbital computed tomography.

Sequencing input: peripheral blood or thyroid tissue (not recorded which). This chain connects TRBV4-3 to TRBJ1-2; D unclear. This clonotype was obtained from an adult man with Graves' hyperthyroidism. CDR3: CASSQEEFYGYTF. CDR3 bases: TGCGCCAGCAGCCAAGAAGAGTTTTATGGCTACACCTTC.